Listed below are T cell receptor beta chains from one sample, sequenced in a study of Graves' ophthalmopathy and Graves' hyperthyroidism. TCRdb analysed the multiplex PCR reads with MiXCR anew, one entry per CDR3 protein. The sample lists about 210,000 distinct CDR3 sequences; under 30% were seen once. Input material: peripheral blood. These receptors all come from a man between 50 and 59 years old with Graves' ophthalmopathy. The CDR3 runs from the conserved cysteine through the conserved F or W. D genes are given only for firm matches. Clone size appears in some rows only: once, few, many, or a class for an expanded clone.

size,length,V,D,J,CDR3,DNA
NA,14,TRBV12-3/TRBV12-4,NA,TRBJ2-7,CASSQEDFHYEQYF,TGTGCCAGCAGTCAAGAGGACTTTCACTACGAGCAGTACTTC
NA,13,TRBV19,NA,TRBJ1-2,CASSRLGAYGYTF,TGTGCCAGTAGTAGGTTGGGGGCCTATGGCTACACCTTC
NA,15,TRBV12-3/TRBV12-4,NA,TRBJ1-1,CASSFHARSNTEAFF,TGTGCCAGCAGTTTCCATGCTCGTTCGAACACTGAAGCTTTCTTT
many,13,TRBV28,NA,TRBJ1-5,CASREGSTQPQHF,TGTGCCAGCAGAGAAGGGTCGACTCAGCCCCAGCATTTT
many,15,TRBV3-1,NA,TRBJ2-2,CASSQAATYTGELFF,TGTGCCAGCAGCCAAGCCGCCACCTACACCGGGGAGCTGTTTTTT
NA,23,TRBV7-9,NA,TRBJ1-3,CASSLPTTSLEPGQSGPGNTIYF,TGTGCCAGCAGCTTACCGACGACTTCTCTGGAACCCGGACAAAGTGGTCCTGGAAACACCATATATTTT
NA,13,TRBV6-1,NA,TRBJ1-3,CASSEEGGNTIYF,TGTGCCAGCAGTGAAGAGGGTGGAAACACCATATATTTT
many,14,TRBV5-1,NA,TRBJ1-1,CASSLDRPNTEAFF,TGCGCCAGCAGCTTGGACAGGCCGAACACTGAAGCTTTCTTT
many,12,TRBV7-2,NA,TRBJ2-5,CASSPRRETQYF,TGTGCCAGCAGTCCCCGGCGAGAGACCCAGTACTTC
many,15,TRBV6-1,NA,TRBJ1-3,CASSRDWGSGNTIYF,TGTGCCAGCAGTCGTGACTGGGGCTCTGGAAACACCATATATTTT
NA,19,TRBV19,NA,TRBJ1-1,CASTPGSQGKGLWNTEAFF,TGTGCCAGTACCCCAGGGTCGCAGGGGAAGGGACTATGGAACACTGAAGCTTTCTTT
many,12,TRBV20-1,TRBD1,TRBJ1-2,CSARGTVYGYTF,TGCAGTGCTCGTGGGACAGTCTATGGCTACACCTTC
many,15,TRBV4-1,NA,TRBJ2-7,CASSQSMGALSEQYF,TGCGCCAGCAGCCAATCGATGGGGGCCCTCTCCGAGCAGTACTTC
many,12,TRBV6-2/TRBV6-3,NA,TRBJ2-7,CASSNNGYEQYF,TGTGCCAGCAGCAACAACGGGTACGAGCAGTACTTC
many,15,TRBV20-1,TRBD2,TRBJ2-7,CSVPLRTSVSYEQYF,TGCAGTGTTCCCCTACGGACTAGCGTTTCCTACGAGCAGTACTTC
many,15,TRBV4-3,NA,TRBJ2-7,CASSQDSELVYEQYF,TGCGCCAGCAGCCAAGATTCGGAACTAGTCTACGAGCAGTACTTC
NA,13,TRBV7-2,NA,TRBJ2-5,CASGQSVQETQYF,TGTGCCAGCGGGCAGTCGGTGCAAGAGACCCAGTACTTC
NA,13,TRBV2,NA,TRBJ1-1,CASRGRIAKRAFF,TGTGCCAGCAGGGGACGAATAGCGAAACGAGCTTTCTTT
NA,15,TRBV5-1,NA,TRBJ1-1,CASSLELGAVTEAFF,TGCGCCAGCAGCTTGGAGCTGGGGGCGGTCACTGAAGCTTTCTTT
NA,15,TRBV19,TRBD1,TRBJ2-5,CASSSRTGLGETQYF,TGTGCCAGTAGTTCGCGGACAGGCCTAGGGGAGACCCAGTACTTC
NA,14,TRBV20-1,TRBD2,TRBJ2-7,CSARDGLADYEQYF,TGCAGTGCTAGAGATGGTCTAGCGGACTACGAGCAGTACTTC
many,15,TRBV7-9,TRBD2,TRBJ2-5,CASSLSSGRAKTQYF,TGTGCCAGCAGCTTATCTAGCGGGAGGGCCAAGACCCAGTACTTC
few,13,TRBV6-2/TRBV6-3,NA,TRBJ1-2,CASTHMENYGYTF,TGTGCCAGCACACATATGGAGAACTATGGCTACACCTTC
many,11,TRBV20-1,NA,TRBJ1-1,CSPLVNTEAFF,TGCAGTCCCTTAGTGAACACTGAAGCTTTCTTT
NA,14,TRBV12-3/TRBV12-4,NA,TRBJ2-5,CAISGGGGQETQYF,TGTGCCATCAGTGGGGGAGGGGGTCAAGAGACCCAGTACTTC
many,14,TRBV12-3/TRBV12-4,NA,TRBJ2-7,CASSHPGQAYEQYF,TGTGCCAGCAGTCACCCGGGACAAGCCTACGAGCAGTACTTC
many,14,TRBV19,TRBD1,TRBJ2-7,CASSIGTGTYEQYF,TGTGCCAGTAGTATCGGGACAGGGACGTACGAGCAGTACTTC
many,15,TRBV30,NA,TRBJ1-1,CAWSVRLTLNTEAFF,TGTGCCTGGAGTGTACGGTTAACACTGAACACTGAAGCTTTCTTT
many,14,TRBV6-5,NA,TRBJ2-2,CASSRFPGSGELFF,TGTGCCAGCAGTCGCTTTCCGGGATCCGGGGAGCTGTTTTTT
NA,12,TRBV6-2/TRBV6-3,NA,TRBJ2-7,CASTKAQDEQYF,TGTGCCAGCACCAAGGCTCAGGACGAGCAGTACTTC
many,16,TRBV20-1,NA,TRBJ1-5,CSARDRRGYVNQPQHF,TGCAGTGCTAGAGACCGGCGGGGGTATGTCAATCAGCCCCAGCATTTT
many,16,TRBV5-1,TRBD2,TRBJ2-7,CASSLGAGGTSYEQYF,TGCGCCAGCAGCTTGGGAGCGGGAGGTACCTCCTACGAGCAGTACTTC
many,14,TRBV3-1,NA,TRBJ2-7,CASSQGSAAYEQYF,TGTGCCAGCAGCCAAGGATCTGCAGCCTACGAGCAGTACTTC
NA,13,TRBV28,NA,TRBJ2-5,CASSILGRPAQYF,TGTGCCAGCAGCATACTGGGACGGCCGGCCCAGTACTTC
NA,15,TRBV12-3/TRBV12-4,TRBD1,TRBJ2-7,CASSFVGTGDYEQYF,TGTGCCAGCAGTTTTGTCGGGACAGGGGACTACGAGCAGTACTTC
many,15,TRBV11-2,NA,TRBJ2-2,CASILSPGDTGELFF,TGTGCCAGCATCCTTTCTCCGGGAGACACCGGGGAGCTGTTTTTT
many,13,TRBV29-1,NA,TRBJ2-5,CSVSTGSAETQYF,TGCAGCGTCTCCACGGGCTCTGCAGAGACCCAGTACTTC
many,16,TRBV11-1,TRBD1,TRBJ2-7,CASSSETRGNPFEQYF,TGTGCCAGCAGCTCCGAGACCAGGGGGAATCCTTTCGAGCAGTACTTC
many,14,TRBV6-1,TRBD1,TRBJ1-1,CASRRQGLRTEAFF,TGTGCCAGCAGGCGACAGGGGTTGCGCACTGAAGCTTTCTTT
many,11,TRBV10-3,NA,TRBJ2-5,CAIKEQETQYF,TGTGCCATCAAGGAGCAAGAGACCCAGTACTTC
NA,13,TRBV7-2,NA,TRBJ1-2,CASSLWQGRGYTF,TGTGCCAGCAGCTTATGGCAGGGACGCGGCTACACCTTC
many,16,TRBV11-2,NA,TRBJ1-1,CASSLENWGRNTEAFF,TGTGCCAGCAGCTTAGAAAACTGGGGGAGGAACACTGAAGCTTTCTTT
many,13,TRBV29-1,NA,TRBJ2-7,CSVEGADSYEQYF,TGCAGCGTTGAAGGAGCAGACTCCTACGAGCAGTACTTC
many,16,TRBV20-1,NA,TRBJ2-4,CSARGQGLGAKNIQYF,TGCAGTGCTAGGGGGCAGGGCCTAGGGGCCAAAAACATTCAGTACTTC
many,11,TRBV6-5,NA,TRBJ1-2,CASMDNYGYTF,TGTGCCAGCATGGATAACTATGGCTACACCTTC
many,15,TRBV14,NA,TRBJ2-7,CASSQNARVIYEQYF,TGTGCCAGCAGCCAAAACGCGCGGGTAATCTACGAGCAGTACTTC
NA,13,TRBV28,TRBD1,TRBJ1-2,CASDRGTGGGYTF,TGTGCCAGCGATAGAGGGACAGGGGGAGGCTACACCTTC
NA,14,TRBV6-2/TRBV6-3,NA,TRBJ1-2,CASSFREANYGYTF,TGTGCCAGCAGTTTCAGGGAAGCTAACTATGGCTACACCTTC
NA,16,TRBV11-2,NA,TRBJ1-3,CASSLGGKGSGNTIYF,TGTGCCAGCAGCTTAGGTGGGAAGGGATCCGGAAACACCATATATTTT
NA,12,TRBV29-1,TRBD2,TRBJ2-5,CSVTSGKETQYF,TGCAGCGTTACCAGCGGGAAGGAGACCCAGTACTTC
NA,17,TRBV28,TRBD2,TRBJ2-5,CASSSPASGGKRETQYF,TGTGCCAGCAGTTCCCCGGCTAGCGGAGGGAAGCGAGAGACCCAGTACTTC
many,13,TRBV12-3/TRBV12-4,NA,TRBJ2-2,CASNDATPGELFF,TGTGCCAGCAATGACGCGACGCCCGGGGAGCTGTTTTTT
many,15,TRBV12-3/TRBV12-4,NA,TRBJ2-6,CASSFRGSGANVLTF,TGTGCCAGCAGTTTTAGGGGGTCTGGGGCCAACGTCCTGACTTTC
NA,15,TRBV7-2,NA,TRBJ1-1,CASSLLGTVSREAFF,TGTGCCAGCAGCTTATTGGGGACGGTATCACGTGAAGCTTTCTTT